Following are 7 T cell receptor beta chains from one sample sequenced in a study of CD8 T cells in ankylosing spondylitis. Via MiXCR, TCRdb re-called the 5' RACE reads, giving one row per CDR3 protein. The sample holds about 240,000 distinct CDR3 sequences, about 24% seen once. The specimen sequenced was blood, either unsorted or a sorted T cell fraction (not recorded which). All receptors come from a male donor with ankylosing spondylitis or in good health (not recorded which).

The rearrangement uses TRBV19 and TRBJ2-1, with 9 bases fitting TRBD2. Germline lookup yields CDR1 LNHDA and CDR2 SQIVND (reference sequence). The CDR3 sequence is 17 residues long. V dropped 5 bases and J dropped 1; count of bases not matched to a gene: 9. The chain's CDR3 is CASSQLAGLGSYNEQFF. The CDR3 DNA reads TGTGCCAGTAGTCAACTAGCGGGCTTAGGGTCCTACAATGAGCAGTTCTTC.

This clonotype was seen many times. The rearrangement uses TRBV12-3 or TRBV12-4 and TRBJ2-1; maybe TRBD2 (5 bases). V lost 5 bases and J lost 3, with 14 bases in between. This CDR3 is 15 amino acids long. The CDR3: CASSPTTLYYNEQFF. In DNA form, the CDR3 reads TGTGCCAGCAGTCCGACTACTTTATACTACAATGAGCAGTTCTTC.

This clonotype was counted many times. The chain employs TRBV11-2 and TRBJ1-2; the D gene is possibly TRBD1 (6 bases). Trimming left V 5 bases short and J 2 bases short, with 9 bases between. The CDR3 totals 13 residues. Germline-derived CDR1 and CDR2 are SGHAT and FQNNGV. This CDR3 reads CASSAGQNYGYTF. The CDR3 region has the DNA TGTGCCAGCAGCGCCGGACAGAACTATGGCTACACCTTC.

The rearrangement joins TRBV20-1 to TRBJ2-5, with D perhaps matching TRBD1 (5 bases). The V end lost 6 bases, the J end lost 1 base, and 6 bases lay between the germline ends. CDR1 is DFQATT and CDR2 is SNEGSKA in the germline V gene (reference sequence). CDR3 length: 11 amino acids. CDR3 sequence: CSADSQETQYF. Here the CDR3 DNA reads TGCAGTGCCGACAGCCAAGAGACCCAGTACTTC.

CDR3 in amino acids: CASRLRKEGTELQETQYF. The CDR3 coding sequence is TGCGCCAGCAGGCTAAGGAAGGAGGGGACAGAGTTACAAGAGACCCAGTACTTC. V and J are TRBV5-1 and TRBJ2-5; tentative D call: TRBD1 (7 bases). The CDR3 spans 18 residues. The V and J ends lost 5 bases and 2 bases respectively, with 25 bases between them. Looked up from germline, CDR1 is SGHRS and CDR2 is YFSETQ.

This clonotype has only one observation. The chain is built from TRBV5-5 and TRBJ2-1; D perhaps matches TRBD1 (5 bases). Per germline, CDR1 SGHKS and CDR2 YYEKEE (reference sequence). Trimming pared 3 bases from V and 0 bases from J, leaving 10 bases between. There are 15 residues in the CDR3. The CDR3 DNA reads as TGTGCCAGCAGCTATCAGGGCAACTCCTACAATGAGCAGTTCTTC. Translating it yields CASSYQGNSYNEQFF.

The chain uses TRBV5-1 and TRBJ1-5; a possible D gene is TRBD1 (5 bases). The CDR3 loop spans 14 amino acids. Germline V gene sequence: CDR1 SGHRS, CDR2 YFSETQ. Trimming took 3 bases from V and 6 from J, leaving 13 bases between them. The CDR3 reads CASSYGNGGQPQHF. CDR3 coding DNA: TGCGCCAGCAGCTACGGGAACGGGGGTCAGCCCCAGCATTTT.